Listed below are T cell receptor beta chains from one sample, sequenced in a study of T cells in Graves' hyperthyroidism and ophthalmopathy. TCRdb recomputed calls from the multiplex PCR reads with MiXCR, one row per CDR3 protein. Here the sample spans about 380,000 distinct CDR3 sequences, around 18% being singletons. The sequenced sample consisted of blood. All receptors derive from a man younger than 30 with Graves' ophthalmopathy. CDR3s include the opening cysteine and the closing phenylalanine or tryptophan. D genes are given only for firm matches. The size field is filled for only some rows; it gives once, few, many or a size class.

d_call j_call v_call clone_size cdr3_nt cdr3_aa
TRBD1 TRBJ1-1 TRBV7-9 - TGTGCCAGCAGCTTTTTTCCCGACAGGGGGCTTGAAGCTTTCTTT CASSFFPDRGLEAFF
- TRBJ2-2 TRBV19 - TGTGCCAGTAGTATTGTCTGGCTAGCGAGGAACACCGGGGAGCTGTTTTTT CASSIVWLARNTGELFF
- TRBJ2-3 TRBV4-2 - TGTGCCAGCAGCCCCCCGGCGCAATTTATCGGGAGCACAGATACGCAGTATTTT CASSPPAQFIGSTDTQYF
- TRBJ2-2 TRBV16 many TGTGCCAGCAGCCAATCATGGCAGGGCGGTGACACCGGGGAGCTGTTTTTT CASSQSWQGGDTGELFF
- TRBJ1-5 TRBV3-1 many TGTGCCAGCAGCCAAGACCCTTCCCCCCAGCCCCAGCATTTT CASSQDPSPQPQHF
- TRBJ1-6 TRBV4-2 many TGTGCCAGCAGCCGATATAATTCACCCCTCCACTTT CASSRYNSPLHF
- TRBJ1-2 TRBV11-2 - TGTGCCAGCAGCTCCCTTCGACAGCCTTACTATGGCTACACCTTC CASSSLRQPYYGYTF
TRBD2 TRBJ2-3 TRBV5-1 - TGCGCCACCAGGGAACTAGCGGGGGGGCTTGGAGAGGATACGCAGTATTTT CATRELAGGLGEDTQYF
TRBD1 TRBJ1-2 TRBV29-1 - TGCAGCGTTGAAGGGGGACAGGGGTTGTGGGGCTACACCTTC CSVEGGQGLWGYTF
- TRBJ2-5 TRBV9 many TGTGCCAGCAGCGGGGGCTATGATCAAGAGACCCAGTACTTC CASSGGYDQETQYF
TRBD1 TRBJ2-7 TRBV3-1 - TGTGCCAGCAGCCACCGGACAGGGGAATCCGAGCAGTACTTC CASSHRTGESEQYF
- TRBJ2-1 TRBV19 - TGTGCCAGTGGGGACTCAAACTACAATGAGCAGTTCTTC CASGDSNYNEQFF
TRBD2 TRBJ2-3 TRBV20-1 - TGCAGTGCTACTCCTACGACTAGCGGGGAAACAGATACGCAGTATTTT CSATPTTSGETDTQYF
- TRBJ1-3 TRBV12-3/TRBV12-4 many TGTGCCAGCAGCTATGACAGCTCTGGAAACACCATATATTTT CASSYDSSGNTIYF
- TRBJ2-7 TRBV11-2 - TGTGCCAGCAGCCCCACCCAGGGGTCTGACTACGGGCAGTACTTC CASSPTQGSDYGQYF
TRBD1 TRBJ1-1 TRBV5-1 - TGCGCCAGCAGCTGGAGCAGGGGGCGAATGAACACTGAAGCTTTCTTT CASSWSRGRMNTEAFF
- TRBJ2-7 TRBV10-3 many TGTGCCATCAGCCCTTCAGCCTACGAGCAGTACTTC CAISPSAYEQYF